A selection of T cell receptor beta chains follows, all from one sample in a study of tumor-infiltrating lymphocytes in localized non-small cell lung cancer. Produced via immunoSEQ multiplex PCR; TCRdb's table is partial and in-frame only. The sample yields about 16,000 clones, more than 60% seen once. What was sequenced was lung tumor tissue. The source of these receptors is a human donor with non-small cell lung cancer. Each CDR3 is given with its conserved first and last residue. D genes are given only for firm matches. The size of a clone is reported for some rows only, either as once, few or many, or as a class for expanded clones.

>.|TRBV28|TRBD2|TRBJ2-4
CASSHRGGSKNIQYF
TGTGCCAGCAGTCATCGCGGGGGGTCCAAAAACATTCAGTACTTC
>.|TRBV19|.|TRBJ1-4
CASIDKGRGNEKLFF
TGTGCCAGTATTGATAAGGGGCGGGGTAATGAAAAACTGTTTTTT
>.|TRBV11-2|TRBD2|TRBJ2-1
CASSFISGSSYNEQFF
TGTGCCAGCAGCTTTATTAGCGGGAGCTCCTACAATGAGCAGTTCTTC
>.|TRBV5-1|.|TRBJ2-2
CASSLLSGELFF
TGCGCCAGCAGCTTGCTTTCCGGGGAGCTGTTTTTT
>.|TRBV5-4|TRBD2|TRBJ2-3
CASSRGASGLRGTDTQYF
TGTGCCAGCAGCCGGGGGGCTAGCGGGTTGAGGGGGACAGATACGCAGTATTTT
>.|TRBV10-3|TRBD1|TRBJ2-2
CAIGQGVTGELFF
TGTGCCATCGGACAGGGGGTGACCGGGGAGCTGTTTTTT
>once|TRBV11-2|TRBD2|TRBJ2-5
CASSWGPGGETQYF
TGTGCCAGCAGCTGGGGCCCGGGGGGAGAGACCCAGTACTTC
>.|TRBV5-1|TRBD2|TRBJ2-2
CASSLALAGNTGELFF
TGCGCCAGCAGCTTGGCACTAGCGGGAAACACCGGGGAGCTGTTTTTT
>.|TRBV25-1|.|TRBJ1-1
CASSDNRAATEAFF
TGTGCCAGCAGTGATAACAGGGCAGCCACTGAAGCTTTCTTT
>.|TRBV13|TRBD1|TRBJ1-3
CASSLVGQGAILGNTIYF
TGTGCCAGCAGCTTAGTAGGCCAGGGGGCGATCCTTGGAAACACCATATATTTT
>once|TRBV5-6|.|TRBJ1-3
CASSFSSGNTIYF
TGTGCCAGCAGCTTTAGTTCTGGAAACACCATATATTTT
>few|TRBV9|.|TRBJ2-3
CASSVGDSTDTQYF
TGTGCCAGCAGCGTAGGGGACAGCACAGATACGCAGTATTTT
>.|TRBV9|.|TRBJ2-5
CASSPEYQETQYF
TGTGCCAGCAGCCCCGAGTACCAAGAGACCCAGTACTTC
>.|TRBV28|.|TRBJ1-3
CASSPQGFGNTIYF
TGTGCCAGCAGTCCGCAGGGGTTCGGAAACACCATATATTTT
>.|TRBV7-2|.|TRBJ1-5
CASSSAGSQPQHF
TGTGCCAGCAGCTCAGCGGGGAGTCAGCCCCAGCATTTT
>.|TRBV5-1|TRBD2|TRBJ2-1
CASTHAGVAGTNEQFF
TGCGCCAGCACCCACGCGGGGGTAGCGGGGACCAATGAGCAGTTCTTC
>.|TRBV2|.|TRBJ1-1
CASDMNTEAFF
TGTGCCAGCGATATGAACACTGAAGCTTTCTTT
>.|TRBV18|.|TRBJ2-3
CATSGGDTQYF
TGTGCCACTTCCGGGGGAGATACGCAGTATTTT
>.|TRBV30|.|TRBJ1-5
CAWSQLGRNQPQHF
TGTGCCTGGAGTCAGCTAGGGAGGAATCAGCCCCAGCATTTT
>.|TRBV5-1|.|TRBJ2-5
CASRGVEETQYF
TGCGCCAGCAGGGGGGTTGAAGAGACCCAGTACTTC
>few|TRBV5-1|.|TRBJ2-5
CASSLDRFGQETQYF
TGCGCCAGCAGTCTAGACAGGTTCGGCCAAGAGACCCAGTACTTC
>few|TRBV9|.|TRBJ1-3
CASSVGGSLSVGNTIYF
TGTGCCAGCAGCGTAGGGGGTTCTCTTTCTGTTGGAAACACCATATATTTT
>few|TRBV7-2|.|TRBJ1-4
CASSLGSGGGGEKLFF
TGTGCCAGCAGCTTAGGTAGCGGGGGAGGAGGTGAAAAACTGTTTTTT
>few|TRBV7-6|TRBD1|TRBJ2-7
CASSSGQGFSYEQYF
TGTGCCAGCAGTTCAGGACAGGGGTTCTCCTACGAGCAGTACTTC
>.|TRBV10-1|TRBD2|TRBJ2-1
CASPWEGEGYNEQFF
TGCGCCAGCCCTTGGGAGGGTGAGGGATACAATGAGCAGTTCTTC
>.|TRBV7-2|.|TRBJ2-1
CASSLGSAEQFF
TGTGCCAGCAGCTTAGGTTCAGCTGAGCAGTTCTTC
>.|TRBV28|.|TRBJ2-7
CASSSVSLGQGFSYEQYF
TGTGCCAGCAGCTCCGTGAGTCTGGGGCAGGGTTTCTCCTACGAGCAGTACTTC
>.|TRBV7-3|TRBD2|TRBJ2-1
CASSLTGLGNEQFF
TGTGCCAGCAGCTTAACGGGACTAGGAAACGAGCAGTTCTTC
>.|TRBV5-1|TRBD1|TRBJ1-4
CASSFEPGGNEKLFF
TGCGCCAGCAGCTTTGAACCAGGGGGCAATGAAAAACTGTTTTTT
>.|TRBV30|.|TRBJ1-1
CAWSLTATEAFF
TGTGCCTGGAGTTTGACAGCGACTGAAGCTTTCTTT
>.|TRBV29-1|.|TRBJ2-1
CSVAEGAGVKQFF
TGCAGCGTCGCGGAGGGGGCCGGGGTTAAGCAGTTCTTC
>.|TRBV9|TRBD2|TRBJ2-1
CASSVGVMSGSVPSRNEQFF
TGTGCCAGCAGCGTAGGTGTGATGAGCGGGAGTGTACCATCTCGAAATGAGCAGTTCTTC
>.|TRBV7-2|TRBD1|TRBJ1-2
CASSSGQGVVGYTF
TGTGCCAGCAGCTCGGGACAGGGAGTCGTTGGCTACACCTTC
>.|TRBV6-6|TRBD1|TRBJ1-2
CASRGQGAGGYTF
TGTGCCAGCAGGGGACAGGGGGCAGGCGGCTACACCTTC
>.|TRBV6-5|.|TRBJ1-3
CASSYNGFSGNTIYF
TGTGCCAGCAGTTACAACGGGTTCTCTGGAAACACCATATATTTT
>.|TRBV19|TRBD2|TRBJ2-7
CASRSSRGAYEQYF
TGTGCCAGTAGGTCTAGCCGGGGGGCCTACGAGCAGTACTTC
>.|TRBV11-3|.|TRBJ2-7
CASSPSGTYEQYF
TGTGCCAGCAGCCCCAGCGGAACCTACGAGCAGTACTTC
>.|TRBV7-2|TRBD1|TRBJ2-2
CASSPRQGGDTGELFF
TGTGCCAGCAGCCCCCGACAGGGGGGGGACACCGGGGAGCTGTTTTTT
>.|TRBV30|TRBD1|TRBJ2-7
CAWAGTGLYEQYF
TGTGCCTGGGCCGGGACAGGGTTATACGAGCAGTACTTC
>.|TRBV11-3|.|TRBJ2-3
CASSPGWTDTQYF
TGTGCCAGCAGCCCGGGTTGGACAGATACGCAGTATTTT
>few|TRBV29-1|TRBD1|TRBJ2-7
CSVGTGSYEQYF
TGCAGCGTTGGGACAGGGTCCTACGAGCAGTACTTC
>few|TRBV5-6|TRBD2|TRBJ2-5
CASSYLAGEEETQYF
TGTGCCAGCAGCTATCTAGCGGGAGAGGAGGAGACCCAGTACTTC
>.|TRBV10-3|.|TRBJ2-3
CAISESIGGSDTQYF
TGTGCCATCAGTGAGTCGATTGGGGGATCAGATACGCAGTATTTT
>.|TRBV5-1|.|TRBJ1-2
CASSLEISSGYTF
TGCGCCAGCAGCTTGGAAATTTCAAGCGGCTACACCTTC
>.|TRBV9|TRBD1|TRBJ1-1
CASSGQGWPNTEAFF
TGTGCCAGCAGCGGACAGGGTTGGCCCAACACTGAAGCTTTCTTT
>.|TRBV4-1|.|TRBJ1-5
CASSQDGNRRNQPQHF
TGCGCCAGCAGCCAAGATGGGAACAGAAGAAATCAGCCCCAGCATTTT
>.|TRBV28|.|TRBJ1-2
CASSLGMGVQDYGYTF
TGTGCCAGCAGTTTAGGCATGGGGGTTCAAGACTATGGCTACACCTTC
>.|TRBV30|.|TRBJ2-5
CAWSPGVPETQYF
TGTGCCTGGAGTCCAGGGGTCCCAGAGACCCAGTACTTC